These T cell receptor beta chains were read from a single sample in a study of CD8 T cells in Susac syndrome. Using its own MiXCR run on the immunoSEQ multiplex PCR reads, TCRdb lists one record per CDR3 protein. The sample records roughly 200,000 distinct CDR3 sequences, over 85% being singletons. Sequencing used CD4+ T cells from PBMCs. These receptors all stem from a human donor in good health. The CDR3 runs from the conserved cysteine through the conserved F or W. D genes are given only for firm matches.

J gene | D gene | V gene | CDR3 protein
TRBJ1-1 | TRBD1 | TRBV3-1 | CASRPVGTGANTEAFF
TRBJ1-4 | TRBD1 | TRBV7-9 | CASSSGTGVYNEKLFF
TRBJ1-6 | NA | TRBV12-3/TRBV12-4 | CASIRQGSASPLHF
TRBJ1-1 | NA | TRBV7-2 | CASSTRGSGTEAFF
TRBJ2-7 | NA | TRBV2 | CASTRGDEQYF
TRBJ1-2 | TRBD1 | TRBV19 | CASRDRGAYGYTF
TRBJ1-2 | TRBD1 | TRBV4-2 | CASSGWTGAEKVHGYTF
TRBJ2-2 | NA | TRBV7-2 | CASSAPMGDRAGELFF
TRBJ2-7 | NA | TRBV19 | CASSIVGQSRYEQYF
TRBJ2-5 | NA | TRBV5-4 | CASSSRDGETQYF
TRBJ1-4 | TRBD1 | TRBV2 | CASSGAGGDEKLFF
TRBJ1-1 | NA | TRBV29-1 | CSVEGYRMNTEAFF
TRBJ1-2 | NA | TRBV7-9 | CASSSPVGYGYTF
TRBJ1-5 | TRBD1 | TRBV18 | CASHTGTASNQPQHF
TRBJ2-1 | TRBD1 | TRBV7-9 | CASSLRDRASNEQFF
TRBJ2-7 | NA | TRBV6-5 | CASSYSMGGEQYF
TRBJ2-1 | NA | TRBV27 | CASSPRPVRGYNEQFF
TRBJ1-4 | TRBD1 | TRBV14 | CASSRVGTAGRRSEKLFF
TRBJ1-1 | NA | TRBV5-1 | CASRAALNTEAFF
TRBJ2-1 | NA | TRBV10-3 | CAISEEGRATDEQFF
TRBJ2-4 | NA | TRBV20-1 | CSAPRDRSRIQYF
TRBJ1-2 | TRBD1 | TRBV29-1 | CSVGSTGANYGYTF
TRBJ2-1 | NA | TRBV2 | CASSEEGLSYNEQFF
TRBJ2-3 | NA | TRBV7-2 | CASSLRKAASTDTQYF
TRBJ1-2 | NA | TRBV30 | CAWSGPDRPDNYGYTF
TRBJ2-6 | NA | TRBV20-1 | CSAPRPGANVLTF
TRBJ1-1 | NA | TRBV7-2 | CASSLGGGTSTEAFF
TRBJ2-5 | TRBD1 | TRBV7-3 | CASSPSGGSQETQYF
TRBJ2-6 | TRBD1 | TRBV5-1 | CASTWTGALSGSGANVLTF
TRBJ2-2 | NA | TRBV5-6 | CASSRGTGELFF
TRBJ1-1 | NA | TRBV18 | CASSPRGTGEAFF
TRBJ2-2 | NA | TRBV5-1 | CASSPGTFMNTGELFF
TRBJ2-6 | NA | TRBV6-2/TRBV6-3 | CASSYPGFSGANVLTF
TRBJ2-3 | TRBD1 | TRBV5-1 | CASSPVVRGDTQYF
TRBJ2-1 | NA | TRBV5-1 | CASSYSSGKVDEQFF
TRBJ2-3 | TRBD2 | TRBV5-1 | CASSSGTSGGITSTDTQYF
TRBJ2-3 | TRBD1 | TRBV20-1 | CSGQGGPDTQYF
TRBJ2-3 | TRBD2 | TRBV12-3/TRBV12-4 | CASTRAGERADTQYF
TRBJ2-5 | TRBD1 | TRBV5-1 | CASQDDRAGETQYF
TRBJ2-2 | NA | TRBV6-1 | CASTPFRGGSNTGELFF
TRBJ1-6 | NA | TRBV6-6 | CASSSQTNSPLHF
TRBJ1-1 | TRBD1 | TRBV19 | CASSIGRGRLTEAFF
TRBJ2-1 | TRBD2 | TRBV29-1 | CSVESGVSNEQFF
TRBJ2-5 | NA | TRBV7-2 | CASSLVGPQTQYF
TRBJ1-2 | NA | TRBV20-1 | CSARAVGQGYGYTF
TRBJ1-5 | NA | TRBV20-1 | CSASRGDQPQHF
TRBJ2-7 | NA | TRBV10-3 | CAISGTRGGSYEQYF
TRBJ1-1 | NA | TRBV5-1 | CASRRNTEAFF
TRBJ1-3 | TRBD1 | TRBV7-8 | CASSSDRARGNTIYF